What follows are 20 T cell receptor beta chains derived from one specimen sequenced in a study of T cells after posttransplantation cyclophosphamide. Sequencing used immunoSEQ multiplex PCR; TCRdb keeps in-frame clones, though not all of them. The sample consists of some 7,000 clones, roughly four fifths of them appearing once. Treatment was busulfan-fludarabine conditioning, a marrow graft, and cyclophosphamide on days +3 and +4. The sample here was PBMCs, taken around 1,400 days after allogeneic stem cell transplant with posttransplant cyclophosphamide. These receptors were taken from a male patient aged 25-45 years who received an allogeneic stem cell transplant from a related donor, was CMV-positive, and had acute GVHD only. Some T cells may trace back to the graft donor.

This chain connects TRBV2 to TRBJ1-1, with D possibly TRBD1 on 5 matching bases. Germline loops: CDR1 SNHLY, CDR2 FYNNEI. The V end lost 3 bases, the J end lost 5 bases, and 10 bases lay between the germline ends. The CDR3 runs to 13 residues. The CDR3 region is CASSDWGGTEAFF. CDR3 nucleotide sequence: TGTGCCAGCAGTGATTGGGGGGGAACTGAAGCTTTCTTT.

The chain uses TRBV29-1 and TRBJ1-1; perhaps TRBD1 as D (6 bases). The germline V and J ends were trimmed by 5 bases and 1 base, with 17 bases remaining between them. The CDR3 sequence is 15 residues long. Germline CDR1 SQVTM, CDR2 ANQGSEA. As DNA, the CDR3 is TGCAGCGTTAAGCGTCAGGGGTGGGCGAACACTGAAGCTTTCTTT. As protein: CSVKRQGWANTEAFF.

J is TRBJ2-7 and V is TRBV19; 7 bases are shared with TRBD1. Trimming cost V 5 bases and J 6 bases; bases outside gene matches: 10. The V gene's germline CDR1 is LNHDA and CDR2 SQIVND (reference sequence). The CDR3 is made up of 14 amino acids. CDR3 coding DNA: TGTGCCAGTAGTGCGGACAGGTGGAAGGGCGAGCAGTACTTC. Translated: CASSADRWKGEQYF.

The chain links TRBV5-8 to TRBJ2-7, with D maybe TRBD1 (5 bases). Deletions cut 1 base from V and 0 bases from J, with 8 bases between. The CDR3 is 14 amino acids. Germline V CDR1 and CDR2: SGHTS, YDEGEE. The CDR3 DNA reads as TGTGCCAGCAGCTTGATGACAGACTCCTACGAGCAGTACTTC. Amino acid sequence: CASSLMTDSYEQYF.

The chain combines TRBV5-1 with TRBJ1-2; 7 positions match TRBD1. This CDR3 is 16 amino acids long. The V and J ends lost 0 bases and 2 bases, in that order; junction bases with no gene match: 7. Germline lookup yields CDR1 SGHRS and CDR2 YFSETQ. This CDR3 is CASSLEGAPMNYGYTF. The CDR3 DNA follows: TGCGCCAGCAGCTTGGAGGGGGCCCCAATGAACTATGGCTACACCTTC.

About this clone: An end of the junction differs from the germline gene, which may be a read error. CDR3 DNA sequence: TGCGCCAGCAGCCCAAAAGGGAGGACCTCGAACAGTGAAGCTTTCTTT. Amino acids: CASSPKGRTSNSEAFF. This sequence joins TRBV4-3 and TRBJ1-1; D call uncertain. This CDR3 has 16 residues. The germline CDR1 and CDR2 sequences are LGHNA and YSLEER.

This clone is a singleton in its sample. The rearrangement joins TRBV28 to TRBJ2-3, with 7 bases identical to TRBD1. This CDR3 contains 15 residues. Germline loops: CDR1 MDHEN, CDR2 SYDVKM. Trimming removed 5 bases from V and 4 bases from J; junction bases left unmatched: 9. The DNA for the CDR3 is TGTGCCAGCAGTGGATACAGGGGTCTTGCAGATACGCAGTATTTT. Amino acid sequence: CASSGYRGLADTQYF.

This rearrangement joins TRBV11-3 to TRBJ2-5; D is unresolved. The CDR3 is made up of 18 amino acids. V was clipped by 1 base and J by 4 bases, with 22 bases between them. From germline, CDR1 is SGHNT and CDR2 YENEEA. The CDR3 reads CASSLGSATTTPVETQYF. CDR3 DNA: TGTGCCAGCAGCTTAGGTTCCGCCACGACAACCCCGGTAGAGACCCAGTACTTC.

This chain links TRBV16 with TRBJ2-1; 15 nucleotides agree with TRBD2. The CDR3 totals 21 residues. V gave up 4 bases and J gave up 0 bases; unmatched junction bases: 13. CDR1 and CDR2 from the germline V gene are KGHSY and FQNENV. The CDR3, as DNA: TGTGCCAGCAGCCCCCTAAGGGGACTAGCGGGGGGCCTTAGCTCCTACAATGAGCAGTTCTTC. It translates to CASSPLRGLAGGLSSYNEQFF.

This clone has just one count. This chain joins TRBV11-2 and TRBJ2-5; D possibly corresponds to TRBD1 (6 bases). The V end lost 1 base, the J end lost 1 base, and 10 bases lay between the germline ends. CDR1 SGHAT and CDR2 FQNNGV come from the germline V gene. This CDR3 is built from 15 residues. CDR3 loop: CASSLARGPQETQYF. Written as DNA, the CDR3 is TGTGCCAGCAGCTTAGCCAGGGGACCCCAAGAGACCCAGTACTTC.

V usage is TRBV5-1 and J usage is TRBJ2-2; 11 bases agree with TRBD1. The CDR3 is 17 amino acids. V lost 4 bases, J lost 4 bases, and 9 bases stayed unmatched. Germline V gives CDR1 SGHRS, CDR2 YFSETQ. CDR3 in amino acids: CASSQFGQGAVTGELFF. CDR3 DNA: TGCGCCAGCAGCCAGTTCGGACAGGGGGCCGTCACCGGGGAGCTGTTTTTT.

The chain recombines TRBV7-2 with TRBJ2-1, with 7 bases identical to TRBD2. The V gene's germline CDR1 is SGHTA and CDR2 FQGNSA. Germline trimming cut 7 bases from V and 9 bases from J; bases unmatched to any gene: 15. This CDR3 has 15 residues. CDR3 DNA sequence: TGTGCCAGCACCACCAGCGGGACCCTGGACGGTGAGCAGTTCTTC. It specifies CASTTSGTLDGEQFF.

In its sample, this clone ranks as large (0.1 to 1%). The chain employs TRBV4-3 and TRBJ2-7; 7 nucleotides align to TRBD2. There are 14 residues in the CDR3. The germline gives CDR1 LGHNA, CDR2 YSLEER. V shed 3 bases, J shed 6 bases, and the junction held 8 bases outside the gene matches. For the CDR3, the DNA is TGCGCCAGCAGCCAGTTGGACGGGACTACCGAGCAGTACTTC. Translation gives CASSQLDGTTEQYF.

This clone was detected only once. CDR3 sequence (DNA): TGTGCCTGGAGTCCAGGGGTGTTCAACACTGAAGCTTTCTTT. Translating it yields CAWSPGVFNTEAFF. The rearrangement uses TRBV30 and TRBJ1-1; TRBD1 might be the D (6 bases). Germline CDR1 GTSNPN, CDR2 SVGIG (reference sequence). Trimming cost V 2 bases and J 2 bases, with 12 bases left between them. The CDR3 covers 14 residues.

The V and J genes are TRBV28 and TRBJ2-7; possible D gene TRBD2, 5 bases. The ends were cut back, 5 bases at V and 4 bases at J, with 15 bases in the middle. The CDR3 loop spans 14 amino acids. Germline V gene lookup returns CDR1 MDHEN and CDR2 SYDVKM. The CDR3 region has the DNA TGTGCCAGCAGTCTACGGGGTCCGGGGTACGAGCAGTACTTC. Amino acids: CASSLRGPGYEQYF.

CDR3 coding DNA: TGTGCCAGCAGTGAATGGCAGGGGTTCAGCACAGATACGCAGTATTTT. Its translation: CASSEWQGFSTDTQYF. The chain couples TRBV25-1 to TRBJ2-3, with D possibly TRBD1 on 6 matching bases. Germline V gene sequence: CDR1 MGHDK, CDR2 SYGVNS. Trimming stripped 1 base from V and 0 bases from J, with 11 bases between. The CDR3 contains 16 residues.

The V gene is TRBV7-9, the J gene TRBJ1-5, with D uncertain. Germline CDR1 SEHNR, CDR2 FQNEAQ (reference sequence). CDR3 length: 14 amino acids. The germline V and J ends were trimmed by 1 base and 5 bases, with 9 bases remaining between them. CDR3 sequence (DNA): TGTGCCAGCAGCTTAGAAGCGGCGCATCAGCCCCAGCATTTT. It codes for CASSLEAAHQPQHF.

This chain joins TRBV5-4 and TRBJ2-7; D is uncertain. Germline V gene lookup returns CDR1 SGHNT and CDR2 YYREEE (reference sequence). With 0 bases removed from V and 4 bases from J, the gap between germline ends came to 5 bases. The CDR3 spans 12 residues. The CDR3: CASSLEEYEQYF. For the CDR3, the DNA is TGTGCCAGCAGCTTGGAGGAGTACGAGCAGTACTTC. The whole variable domain, filled in from reference TRBV5-4 and TRBJ2-7, reads ETGVTQSPTHLIKTRGQQVTLRCSSQSGHNTVSWYQQALGQGPQFIFQYYREEENGRGNFPPRFSGLQFPNYSSELNVNALELDDSALYLCASSLEEYEQYFGPGTRLTVT.

This clone came up a few times. The chain combines TRBV19 with TRBJ1-5; no clear D gene. Trimming took off 7 bases at V and 2 bases at J, with 15 bases between the two ends. CDR3 length equals 15 residues. Per the germline V gene, CDR1 is LNHDA and CDR2 is SQIVND (reference sequence). The CDR3 DNA reads as TGTGCCAGTAACATCGACGGGAAGGGCAATCAGCCCCAGCATTTT. Translated, it gives CASNIDGKGNQPQHF.

This chain connects TRBV19 to TRBJ1-6, with D perhaps TRBD1 (6 bases). Trimming took 4 bases from V and 9 from J, leaving 22 bases between them. Germline-derived CDR1 and CDR2 are LNHDA and SQIVND (reference sequence). The CDR3 sequence is 17 residues long. CDR3 protein: CASSKHRQGSLGSPLHF. CDR3 in DNA: TGTGCCAGTAGTAAACACCGCCAGGGGAGTCTGGGTTCACCCCTCCACTTT.